The clone carrying this TCR beta chain was picked up many times. The entry originates in a study of T cells in Graves' hyperthyroidism and ophthalmopathy. Across the whole study: Pretreatment peripheral blood was obtained at initial diagnosis.

RNA transcripts provided the source from which TCR beta CDR3 regions were amplified. First-round RT-PCR with HTBI primers amplified the TCR CDR3 region. TCRdb processed the multiplex PCR reads anew with MiXCR; each CDR3 protein has one entry. The profile shows 360,000 or so distinct CDR3 sequences, over 15% of them singletons. This clonotype originated in a woman under 30 with Graves' hyperthyroidism. The sequenced sample was blood.

The CDR3 here is CATSRGPGSPETQYF. The DNA for the CDR3 is TGTGCCACCAGCAGAGGACCGGGGTCGCCCGAGACCCAGTACTTC. The V call is TRBV15, the J call TRBJ2-5, with TRBD2 as a possible D gene (5 bases). V shed 1 base and J shed 5 bases, with 14 bases lying between them. The CDR3 sequence is 15 residues long. Germline V gene sequence: CDR1 LNHNV, CDR2 YYDKDF (reference sequence).